A selection of T cell receptor beta chains follows, all from one sample in a study of cytomegalovirus exposure and HLA in healthy donors. Assay: immunoSEQ multiplex PCR; the TCRdb copy retains only in-frame clones and omits some. This sample's table has roughly 78,000 clones. Material: PBMCs. These receptors were taken from a middle-aged man in good health and CMV-seronegative. The CDR3 runs from the conserved cysteine through the conserved F or W.

CDR3 length	J gene	V gene	CDR3 protein
12	TRBJ2-5	TRBV2	CARRTGAETQYF
14	TRBJ1-5	TRBV6-5	CASSYSGRVFPQHF
17	TRBJ2-1	TRBV30	CAWSGSWRASSYNEQFF
15	TRBJ1-4	TRBV7-9	CASSLPGQGNEKLFF
15	TRBJ2-1	TRBV2	CASLPAGGPFNEQFF
16	TRBJ1-4	TRBV7-9	CASSLVGTGGHEKLFF
14	TRBJ2-7	TRBV19	CASSKRDNSYEQYF
15	TRBJ1-3	TRBV7-8	CASTSRDGTGNTIYF
14	TRBJ2-7	TRBV19	CASSRQGSSYEQYF
14	TRBJ1-1	TRBV6-1	CASSGAGGDTEAFF
13	TRBJ2-5	TRBV7-2	CASSLVQSWTQYF
14	TRBJ2-2	TRBV5-1	CASSLVVNTGELFF
15	TRBJ1-2	TRBV18	CASSTSGQSNYGYTF
13	TRBJ2-2	TRBV7-9	CATDRLNTGELFF
15	TRBJ1-5	TRBV19	CASSTAEYSNQPQHF
13	TRBJ1-1	TRBV2	CASREDGNTEAFF
16	TRBJ1-4	TRBV28	CASSFPGTGGLEKLFF
16	TRBJ2-6	TRBV4-3	CASSQDWGAGANVLTF
14	TRBJ2-3	TRBV19	CASRMTTGADTQYF
13	TRBJ2-2	TRBV5-5	CASSLQLVGELFF
20	TRBJ2-2	TRBV5-4	CASSRPGQGANRGGSGELFF
11	TRBJ2-1	TRBV29-1	CSVGQGNEQFF
15	TRBJ1-5	TRBV2	CASSDSGVGNQPQHF
15	TRBJ2-4	TRBV7-2	CASSLRAGEENIQYF
17	TRBJ2-2	TRBV5-4	CASSPNRDRGVTGELFF
15	TRBJ2-5	TRBV7-9	CASSRRGTYQETQYF
13	TRBJ2-5	TRBV11-3	CASSFSFQETQYF
12	TRBJ1-4	TRBV28	CASSSVREKLFF
16	TRBJ2-7	TRBV5-4	CASSPRTSGDPYEQYF
15	TRBJ1-5	TRBV21-1	CASSTPRTGEEPQHF
15	TRBJ1-1	TRBV5-1	CASSPELGGITEAFF
12	TRBJ2-3	TRBV30	CAWSALTDTQYF
12	TRBJ1-2	TRBV28	CASSLINYGYTF
16	TRBJ2-3	TRBV5-5	CASSPGLAGFTDTQYF
14	TRBJ2-7	TRBV4-3	CASSQTGTGSEQYF
13	TRBJ2-7	TRBV5-4	CASSFGHLYEQYF
14	TRBJ2-2	TRBV10-2	CASSQGLNTGELFF
14	TRBJ2-7	TRBV18	CASSLLQGYYEQYF
15	TRBJ2-7	TRBV6-5	CASSYSSGGTYEQYF
15	TRBJ1-5	TRBV4-1	CASSQVGRGGQPQHF
11	TRBJ2-2	TRBV7-9	CASSSTGELFF
12	TRBJ1-2	TRBV19	CASSIQGSGYTF
15	TRBJ2-1	TRBV6-5	CASSPGTGGVYEQFF
14	TRBJ1-1	TRBV7-2	CASSLSARNTEAFF
15	TRBJ1-6	TRBV7-9	CASSPTGSLGSPLHF
16	TRBJ2-7	TRBV7-9	CASSLTWTGSSYEQYF
15	TRBJ2-5	TRBV25-1	CASKRAGGKGETQYF
17	TRBJ1-2	TRBV5-5	CASSLATGPGANYGYTF
17	TRBJ2-6	TRBV7-2	CASSLVTGGTGANVLTF
16	TRBJ1-2	TRBV27	CASSFLGQGLFIGYTF
16	TRBJ2-3	TRBV10-1	CASSDPERGHTDTQYF